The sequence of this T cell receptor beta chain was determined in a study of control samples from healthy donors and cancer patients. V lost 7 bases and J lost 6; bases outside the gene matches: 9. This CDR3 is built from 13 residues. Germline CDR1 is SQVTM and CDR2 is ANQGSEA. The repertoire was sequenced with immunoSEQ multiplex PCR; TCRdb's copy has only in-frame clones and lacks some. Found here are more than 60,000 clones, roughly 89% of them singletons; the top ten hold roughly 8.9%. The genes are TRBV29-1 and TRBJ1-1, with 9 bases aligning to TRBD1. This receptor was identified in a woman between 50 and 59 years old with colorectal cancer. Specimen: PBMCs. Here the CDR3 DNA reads TGCAGCGGCCAGGGACAGGGTGGCGCTGAAGCTTTCTTT. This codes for CSGQGQGGAEAFF.